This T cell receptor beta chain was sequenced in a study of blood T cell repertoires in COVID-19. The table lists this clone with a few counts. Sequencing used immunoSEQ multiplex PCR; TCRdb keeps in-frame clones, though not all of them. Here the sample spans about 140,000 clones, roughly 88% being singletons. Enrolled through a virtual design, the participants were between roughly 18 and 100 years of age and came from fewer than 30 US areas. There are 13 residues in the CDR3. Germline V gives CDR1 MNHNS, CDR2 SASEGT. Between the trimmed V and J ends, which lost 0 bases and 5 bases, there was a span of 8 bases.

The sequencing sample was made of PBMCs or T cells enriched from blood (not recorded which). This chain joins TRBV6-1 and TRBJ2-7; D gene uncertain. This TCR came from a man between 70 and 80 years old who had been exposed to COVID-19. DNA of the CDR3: TGTGCCAGCAGTGAAGCCCCAACGGACGAGCAGTACTTC. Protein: CASSEAPTDEQYF.